These 8 T cell receptor beta chains were all obtained from the same sample, sequenced in a study of T cell clonotyping in hematopoietic cell transplantation. TCRdb's copy holds only in-frame clones and misses some; the assay was immunoSEQ multiplex PCR. The sample holds about 36,000 clones, over 75% seen once. The sequenced sample consisted of peripheral blood mononuclear cells. The source of these receptors is a woman aged 40 to 49 in good health. Some clones in this sample may be carry-over from other donors' samples.

This chain connects TRBV5-6 to TRBJ2-4; 8 nucleotides agree with TRBD2. The V and J ends lost 0 bases and 3 bases, in that order; junction bases with no gene match: 5. In germline, CDR1 is SGHDT, CDR2 YYEEEE. CDR3 size: 16 residues. As DNA, the CDR3 is TGTGCCAGCAGCTTGGGAGGGACTAGTGTCAAAAACATTCAGTACTTC. Protein sequence: CASSLGGTSVKNIQYF.

The chain combines TRBV28 with TRBJ2-7; tentative D call: TRBD1 (6 bases). Germline CDR1 and CDR2: MDHEN and SYDVKM. V shed 5 bases and J shed 4 bases, with 18 bases lying between them. CDR3 length: 15 residues. The CDR3 DNA follows: TGTGCCAGCAGTCCCCGGGCTTGGACAGCTTACGAGCAGTACTTC. Protein sequence: CASSPRAWTAYEQYF. The variable domain in full, completed from reference TRBV28 and TRBJ2-7, reads DVKVTQSSRYLVKRTGEKVFLECVQDMDHENMFWYRQDPGLGLRLIYFSYDVKMKEKGDIPEGYSVSREKKERFSLILESASTNQTSMYLCASSPRAWTAYEQYFGPGTRLTVT.

The chain joins TRBV7-2 to TRBJ1-1; D is unclear. Per the germline V gene, CDR1 is SGHTA and CDR2 is FQGNSA. With 3 bases removed from V and 2 bases from J, the gap between germline ends came to 10 bases. The CDR3 sequence is 14 residues long. CDR3 coding DNA: TGTGCCAGCAGCTTCACGGCACGTAACACTGAAGCTTTCTTT. Encoded protein: CASSFTARNTEAFF.

The CDR3: CASSQVGIGTDTQYF. CDR3 in DNA: TGTGCCAGCAGCCAAGTCGGGATTGGGACAGATACGCAGTATTTT. The rearrangement links TRBV4-2 to TRBJ2-3; D might be TRBD2 (5 bases). Germline V gene sequence: CDR1 LGHNA, CDR2 YNFKEQ. This CDR3 is built from 15 residues. With 1 base removed from V and 3 bases from J, the gap between germline ends came to 11 bases.

J is TRBJ1-2 and V is TRBV29-1, with 7 bases fitting TRBD1. Germline CDR1 is SQVTM and CDR2 is ANQGSEA. CDR3 length equals 14 residues. The V and J ends lost 6 bases and 1 base, in that order; junction bases with no gene match: 8. This CDR3 reads CSVNPGGSNYGYTF. The CDR3 DNA is TGCAGCGTCAACCCAGGGGGAAGTAACTATGGCTACACCTTC.

With respect to this clone: A junction end diverges from the germline sequence, so it may reflect a read error. The rearrangement links TRBV20-1 to TRBJ1-2; unclear D gene. This CDR3 region has 9 residues. CDR1 DFQATT and CDR2 SNEGSKA come from the germline V gene (reference sequence). The CDR3 loop reads CSAQGPGSF. The CDR3 DNA follows: TGCAGTGCTCAAGGACCCGGGTCGTTC.

This chain connects TRBV5-1 to TRBJ1-1, with D perhaps matching TRBD1 (5 bases). The CDR3 length is 15 residues. The germline V and J ends were trimmed by 5 bases and 1 base, with 15 bases remaining between them. Germline V gene data show CDR1 as SGHRS and CDR2 as YFSETQ. The CDR3 here is CASSWGGLTNTEAFF. CDR3 nucleotide sequence: TGCGCCAGCAGTTGGGGGGGGTTAACGAACACTGAAGCTTTCTTT. Full variable domain (outside the CDR3, taken from reference TRBV5-1 and TRBJ1-1): KAGVTQTPRYLIKTRGQQVTLSCSPISGHRSVSWYQQTPGQGLQFLFEYFSETQRNKGNFPGRFSGRQFSNSRSEMNVSTLELGDSALYLCASSWGGLTNTEAFFGQGTRLTVV.

The rearrangement joins TRBV9 to TRBJ1-4; TRBD1 is a possible D gene (6 bases). Germline V gene sequence: CDR1 SGDLS, CDR2 YYNGEE. The CDR3 is 16 residues long. V was pared by 1 base and J by 0 bases, with 10 bases between. This CDR3 reads CASSVRGGATNEKLFF. CDR3 bases: TGTGCCAGCAGCGTAAGAGGGGGTGCAACTAATGAAAAACTGTTTTTT.